This TCR beta chain was captured in a study of cytomegalovirus exposure and HLA in healthy donors. As for this clone: The antigen is not known.

V dropped 0 bases and J dropped 3 bases, with 9 bases sitting between them. The V gene's germline CDR1 is LGHNA and CDR2 YSLEER. The CDR3 spans 16 residues. Whole-study results and caveats: First-cohort TCR clusters tended to co-occur in the 120 or so validation repertoires, a later analysis found.

The donors belonged to the approximately 120-subject validation cohort, separate from the roughly 720-subject first cohort. Assay: immunoSEQ multiplex PCR; the TCRdb copy retains only in-frame clones and omits some. This sample carries 150,000 or so clones, roughly 86% of them seen once, and the ten largest clones take roughly 2.1%. The receptor was isolated from a human donor in good health. This chain joins TRBV4-3 and TRBJ1-6; D gene uncertain. The sequencing input was PBMCs. The CDR3 DNA follows: TGCGCCAGCAGCCAAGATGCTCAGGTCTATAATTCACCCCTCCACTTT. Protein product: CASSQDAQVYNSPLHF.